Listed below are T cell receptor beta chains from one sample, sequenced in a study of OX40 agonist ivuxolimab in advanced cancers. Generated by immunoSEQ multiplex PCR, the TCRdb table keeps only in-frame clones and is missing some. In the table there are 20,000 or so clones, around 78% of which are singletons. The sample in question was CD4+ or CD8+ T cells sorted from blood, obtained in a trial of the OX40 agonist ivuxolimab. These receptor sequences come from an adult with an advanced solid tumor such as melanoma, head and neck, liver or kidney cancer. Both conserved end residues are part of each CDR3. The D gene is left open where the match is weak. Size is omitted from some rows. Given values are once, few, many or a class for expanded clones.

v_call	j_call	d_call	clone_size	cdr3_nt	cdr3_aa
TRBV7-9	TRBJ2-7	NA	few	TGTGCCAGCAGCCCGTCATACGAGCAGTACTTC	CASSPSYEQYF
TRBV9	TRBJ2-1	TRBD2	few	TGTGCCAGCAGCTCTAGCGGGGCTTCCTACAATGAGCAGTTCTTC	CASSSSGASYNEQFF
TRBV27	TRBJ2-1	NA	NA	TGTGCCAGCAGTTTGGGGCAGAGATACAATGAGCAGTTCTTC	CASSLGQRYNEQFF
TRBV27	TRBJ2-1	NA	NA	TGTGCCAGCAGTTTAAGGGTTCGGAGCCGTAGCTCCTACAATGAGCAGTTCTTC	CASSLRVRSRSSYNEQFF
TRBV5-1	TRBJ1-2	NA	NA	TGCGCCAGCAGCTTGATAAGGCAGGGAGGGAGCTATGGCTACACCTTC	CASSLIRQGGSYGYTF
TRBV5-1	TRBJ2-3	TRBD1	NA	TGCGCCAGCAGCTTGGCCGGCTTTTCGGCCAGGGGGCAGGGTACGCAGTATTTT	CASSLAGFSARGQGTQYF
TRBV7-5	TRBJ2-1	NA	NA	TGTGCCAGAAGCTTAGATAGTTACAGGTCGAAAAACCCCTTCAATGAGCAGTTCTTC	CARSLDSYRSKNPFNEQFF
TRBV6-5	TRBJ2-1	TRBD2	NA	TGTGCCAGCTCCGGACTAGCGCACAATGAGCAGTTCTTC	CASSGLAHNEQFF
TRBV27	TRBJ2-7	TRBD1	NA	TGTGCCAGCAGTTTATCGTCCGGGACAGGGAGATACGAGCAGTACTTC	CASSLSSGTGRYEQYF
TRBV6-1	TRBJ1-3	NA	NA	TGTGCCAGCAGTGAAGGGGGCTCTGGAAACACCATATATTTT	CASSEGGSGNTIYF
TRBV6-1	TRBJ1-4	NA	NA	TGTGCCAGCAGTGAAGGGCCGGGAACTAATGAAAAACTGTTTTTT	CASSEGPGTNEKLFF
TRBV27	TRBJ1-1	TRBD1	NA	TGTGCCAGCAGTAAAGACAGGGTCGGAACTGAAGCTTTCTTT	CASSKDRVGTEAFF
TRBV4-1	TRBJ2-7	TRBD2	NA	TGCGCCAGCAGCCACCTAGCGGGGTCCTACGAGCAGTACTTC	CASSHLAGSYEQYF
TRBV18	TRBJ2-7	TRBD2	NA	TGTGCCAGCTCATATGGGGCCCCTAGCGGGAGATCCCACGAGCAGTACTTC	CASSYGAPSGRSHEQYF
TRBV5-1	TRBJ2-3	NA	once	TGCGCCAGCAGACCCGACAGGGGACTACTCTTCAGCACAGATACGCAGTATTTT	CASRPDRGLLFSTDTQYF
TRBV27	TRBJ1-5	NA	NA	TGTGCCAGCAGTTACAGCCTACATCAGCCCCAGCATTTT	CASSYSLHQPQHF
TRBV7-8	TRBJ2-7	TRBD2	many	TGTGCCAGCAGCCCTCGGGGCGGGGGGGACAGAGAGCAGTACTTC	CASSPRGGGDREQYF
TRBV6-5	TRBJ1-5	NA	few	TGTGCCAGCAGTTACTTTCCAGGCAATCAGCCCCAGCATTTT	CASSYFPGNQPQHF
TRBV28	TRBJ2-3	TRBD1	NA	TGTGCCAGCAGTTTGACAGGGAGCACAGATACGCAGTATTTT	CASSLTGSTDTQYF
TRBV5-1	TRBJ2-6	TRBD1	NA	TGCGCCAGCAGCTTGGTGTCAGGGGGAATAGGTGGGGCCAACGTCCTGACTTTC	CASSLVSGGIGGANVLTF
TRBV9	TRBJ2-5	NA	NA	TGTGCCAGCAGCGTAGGCGTCAGGGAGTTCCAAGAGACCCAGTACTTC	CASSVGVREFQETQYF
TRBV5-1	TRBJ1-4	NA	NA	TGCGCCAGCAGCTTGTGGTATGCAACTAATGAAAAACTGTTTTTT	CASSLWYATNEKLFF
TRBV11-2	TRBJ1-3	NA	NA	TGTGCCAGCAGCTCGACAGTGCGGGGATCTGGAAACACCATATATTTT	CASSSTVRGSGNTIYF
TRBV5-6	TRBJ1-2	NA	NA	TGTGCCAGCAGCCGGGAACAGACAAACTATGGCTACACCTTC	CASSREQTNYGYTF
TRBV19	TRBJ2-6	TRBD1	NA	TGTGCCAGTACCACAATGGGACAGGGGGGTCTTGGGGCCAACGTCCTGACTTTC	CASTTMGQGGLGANVLTF
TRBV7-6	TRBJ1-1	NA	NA	TGTGCCAGCAGCTTAGACGGTCAGAACACTGAAGCTTTCTTT	CASSLDGQNTEAFF
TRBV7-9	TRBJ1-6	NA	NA	TGTGCCAGCAGCTCGTCTGACATCTATAATTCACCCCTCCACTTT	CASSSSDIYNSPLHF
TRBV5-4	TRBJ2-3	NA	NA	TGTGCCAGCAGCTTGTTCGGCCACCCGGAGAGGGATTTT	CASSLFGHPERDF
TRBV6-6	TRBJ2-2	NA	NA	TGTGCCAGCACCTTCGCTTTGGCCGGGGAGCTGTTTTTT	CASTFALAGELFF
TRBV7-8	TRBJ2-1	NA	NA	TGTGCCAGCAGCTCGACTATCCGGACCACCTACAATGAGCAGTTCTTC	CASSSTIRTTYNEQFF
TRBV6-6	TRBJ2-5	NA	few	TGTGCCAGCACCGATACTTCGGAGACCCAGTACTTC	CASTDTSETQYF
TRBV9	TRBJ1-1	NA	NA	TGTGCCAGCAGCGTCGGGGCAGGGGTCGTGAACACTGAAGCTTTCTTT	CASSVGAGVVNTEAFF
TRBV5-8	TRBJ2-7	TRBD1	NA	TGTGCCAGCTACTCAGGGGGCCTCGAGCAGTACTTC	CASYSGGLEQYF
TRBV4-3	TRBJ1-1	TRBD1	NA	TGCGCCAGCAGCTACCGGGACAGGGGGTTCACTGAAGCTTTCTTT	CASSYRDRGFTEAFF
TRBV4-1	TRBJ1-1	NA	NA	TGCGCCAGCAGCCAAGAAAGGGTCGGCGAGCGAGCTTTCTTT	CASSQERVGERAFF
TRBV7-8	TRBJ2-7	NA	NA	TGTGCCAGCAGCGAGACTATCCACGAGCAGTACTTC	CASSETIHEQYF
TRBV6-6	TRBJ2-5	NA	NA	TGTGCCAGCAGTTACTCGAATTCAGGGGTGGAGACCCAGTACTTC	CASSYSNSGVETQYF
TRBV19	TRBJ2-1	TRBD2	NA	TGTGCCAGTAGTACACTAGCGGGGGGCTACAATGAGCAGTTCTTC	CASSTLAGGYNEQFF
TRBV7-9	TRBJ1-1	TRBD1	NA	TGTGCCAGCAGCCCACCGGACAGGGGGACTGAAGCTTTCTTT	CASSPPDRGTEAFF
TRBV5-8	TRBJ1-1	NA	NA	TGTGCCAGCAGCTTCAGTAGTAGGGAAGCTTTCTTT	CASSFSSREAFF
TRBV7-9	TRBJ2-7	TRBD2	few	TGTGCCAGCAGCGGAGGGACTAGCGGGGCCCTCCACGAGCAGTACTTC	CASSGGTSGALHEQYF
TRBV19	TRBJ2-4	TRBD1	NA	TGTGCCAGTAGTCAATACGGACAGGGTGGAGGGAACATTCAGTACTTC	CASSQYGQGGGNIQYF
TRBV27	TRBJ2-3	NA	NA	TGTGCCAGCACTTCCGCTCTAGCGTACACAGATACGCAGTATTTT	CASTSALAYTDTQYF
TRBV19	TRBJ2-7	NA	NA	TGTGCCAGTAGTATCAGGGGCGGGAGATACGAGCAGTACTTC	CASSIRGGRYEQYF
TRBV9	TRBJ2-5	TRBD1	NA	TGTGCCAGCAGCGTTGGGGACAGGGGGCAGGAGGAGACCCAGTACTTC	CASSVGDRGQEETQYF
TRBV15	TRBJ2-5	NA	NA	TGTGCCACCAGCAGTAGCCCCCGGGGCCAAGAGACCCAGTACTTC	CATSSSPRGQETQYF
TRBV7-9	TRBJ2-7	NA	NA	TGTGCCAGCAGCTTACGCGACAAGGACTACGAGCAGTACTTC	CASSLRDKDYEQYF
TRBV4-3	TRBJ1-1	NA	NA	TGCGCCAGCAGCCAATTCCCGGGGACGAACACTGAAGCTTTCTTT	CASSQFPGTNTEAFF
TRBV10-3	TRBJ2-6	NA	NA	TGTGCCATCTTATCTGGGGCCAACGTCCTGACTTTC	CAILSGANVLTF
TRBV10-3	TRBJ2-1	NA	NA	TGTGCCATCAGTGATCCCGGTGGTGGTAGCAATGAGCAGTTCTTC	CAISDPGGGSNEQFF
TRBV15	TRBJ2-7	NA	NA	TGTGCCACCAGCAGAGGAGTGTGCATCGAGCAGTACTTC	CATSRGVCIEQYF
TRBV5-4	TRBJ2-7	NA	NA	TGTGCCAGCAGTCCTGTTCCAGGCTCCTACGAGCAGTACTTC	CASSPVPGSYEQYF
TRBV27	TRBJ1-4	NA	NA	TGTGCCAGCAGTTTAAGTGGGCGTGATGAAAAACTGTTTTTT	CASSLSGRDEKLFF
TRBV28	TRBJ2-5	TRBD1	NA	TGTGCCAGCAGCCGGCGGGACAGGGAACAAGAGACCCAGTACTTC	CASSRRDREQETQYF
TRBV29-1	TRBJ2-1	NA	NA	TGCAGCGCCGAGGGGGTGAGCTCCTACAATGAGCAGTTCTTC	CSAEGVSSYNEQFF